This T cell receptor beta chain derives from a study of shared clonotypes between healthy human individuals. Whole-study context: Donors, aged 18 to 49, were a couple of women and a few men.

Some clones are missing from TCRdb's copy, which holds only in-frame ones; the method was immunoSEQ multiplex PCR. The data hold around 600,000 clones, with around 95% observed a single time. The naive CD8 subset, CD45RO-negative cells positively selected for CCR7, excluded terminally differentiated effector memory CD45RA+ cells. Sequencing was performed on naive CD8+ T cells sorted from blood. The receptor was isolated from a woman in her thirties in good health.

CDR3 sequence (DNA): TGTGCTAGTGGTTTGGACCATCCGGGACTAGCGGTTACAGATACGCAGTATTTT. This translates into CASGLDHPGLAVTDTQYF. This chain connects TRBV12-5 to TRBJ2-3, with 11 bases lining up with TRBD2. The trim removed 1 base at V and 3 bases at J, leaving 9 bases unmatched. CDR1 and CDR2 (germline): LGHNT, FRNRAP. The length of the CDR3 is 18 residues.